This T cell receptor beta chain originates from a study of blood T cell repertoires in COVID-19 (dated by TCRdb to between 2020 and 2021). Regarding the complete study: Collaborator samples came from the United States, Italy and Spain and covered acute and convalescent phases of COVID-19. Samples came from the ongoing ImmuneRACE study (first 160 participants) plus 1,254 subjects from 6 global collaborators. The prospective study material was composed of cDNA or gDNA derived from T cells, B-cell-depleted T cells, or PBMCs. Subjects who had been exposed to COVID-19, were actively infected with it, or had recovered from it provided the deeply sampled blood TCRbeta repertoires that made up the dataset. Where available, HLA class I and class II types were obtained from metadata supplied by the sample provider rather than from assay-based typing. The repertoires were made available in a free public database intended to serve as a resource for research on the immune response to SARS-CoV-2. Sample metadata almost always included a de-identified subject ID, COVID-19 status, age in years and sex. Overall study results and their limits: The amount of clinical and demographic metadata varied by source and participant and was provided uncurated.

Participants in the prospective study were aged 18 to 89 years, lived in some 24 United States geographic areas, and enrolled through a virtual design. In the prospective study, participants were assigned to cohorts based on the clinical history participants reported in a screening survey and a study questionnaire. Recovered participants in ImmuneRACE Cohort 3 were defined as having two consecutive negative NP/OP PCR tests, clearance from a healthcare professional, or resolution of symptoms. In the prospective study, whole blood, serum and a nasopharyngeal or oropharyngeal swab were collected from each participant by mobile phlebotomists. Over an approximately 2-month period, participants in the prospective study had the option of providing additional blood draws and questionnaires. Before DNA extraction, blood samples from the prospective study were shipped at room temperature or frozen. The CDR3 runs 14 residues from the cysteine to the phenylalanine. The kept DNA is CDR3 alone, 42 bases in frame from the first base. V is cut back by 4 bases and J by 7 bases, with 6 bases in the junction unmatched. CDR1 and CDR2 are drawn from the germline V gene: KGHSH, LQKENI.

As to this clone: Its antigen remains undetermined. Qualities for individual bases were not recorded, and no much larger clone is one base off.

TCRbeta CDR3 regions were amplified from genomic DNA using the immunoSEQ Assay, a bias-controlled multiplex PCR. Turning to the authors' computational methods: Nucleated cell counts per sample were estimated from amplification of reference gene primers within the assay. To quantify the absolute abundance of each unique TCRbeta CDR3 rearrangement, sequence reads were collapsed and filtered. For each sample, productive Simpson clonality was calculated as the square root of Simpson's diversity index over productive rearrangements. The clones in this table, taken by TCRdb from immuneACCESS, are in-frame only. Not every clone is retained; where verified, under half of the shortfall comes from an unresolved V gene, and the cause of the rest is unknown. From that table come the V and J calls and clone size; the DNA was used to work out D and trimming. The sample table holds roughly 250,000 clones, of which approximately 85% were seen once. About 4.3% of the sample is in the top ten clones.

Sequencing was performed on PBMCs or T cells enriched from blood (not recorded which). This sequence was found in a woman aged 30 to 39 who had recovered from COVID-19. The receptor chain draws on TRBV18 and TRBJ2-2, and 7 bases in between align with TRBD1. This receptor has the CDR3 CASSLDRFGGELFF. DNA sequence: TGTGCCAGCTCACTGGACAGGTTCGGCGGGGAGCTGTTTTTT.